This T cell receptor beta chain was sequenced for a study of blood T cell repertoires in COVID-19. Study as a whole: The samples span acute and convalescent COVID-19 from the United States, Italy and Spain.

This clone appeared a few times. Clones were read by immunoSEQ multiplex PCR, and TCRdb kept only the in-frame ones, dropping some. The sample comprises a few hundred thousand clones, 85% of which are singletons, and 3% to 4.5% rests with the top ten. The germline V gene has CDR1 SGHVS and CDR2 FQNEAQ. This CDR3 spans 18 amino acids. With V trimmed by 3 bases and J by 4 bases, 15 bases remained unmatched. Sequencing was performed on peripheral blood. This receptor was identified in a woman aged 18-29 years with acute or convalescent COVID-19. V usage is TRBV7-8 and J usage is TRBJ1-5; 7 bases match TRBD1. The CDR3 coding sequence is TGTGCCAGCAGCTTTCAGGCTCCGGGACAGTTACTTAATCAGCCCCAGCATTTT. The encoded protein is CASSFQAPGQLLNQPQHF.